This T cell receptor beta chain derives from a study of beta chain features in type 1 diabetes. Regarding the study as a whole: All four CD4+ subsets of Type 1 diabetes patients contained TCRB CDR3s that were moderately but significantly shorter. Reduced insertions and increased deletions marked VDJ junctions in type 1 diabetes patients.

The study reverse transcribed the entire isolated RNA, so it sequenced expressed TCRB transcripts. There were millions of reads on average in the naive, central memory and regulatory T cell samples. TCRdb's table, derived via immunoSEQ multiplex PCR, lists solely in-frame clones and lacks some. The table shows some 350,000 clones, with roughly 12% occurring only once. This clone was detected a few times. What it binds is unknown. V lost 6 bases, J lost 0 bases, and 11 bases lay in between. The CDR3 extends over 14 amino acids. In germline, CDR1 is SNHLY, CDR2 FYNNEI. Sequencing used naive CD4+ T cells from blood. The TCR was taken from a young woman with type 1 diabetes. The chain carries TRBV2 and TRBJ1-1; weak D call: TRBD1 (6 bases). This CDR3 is CASRGQRMNTEAFF. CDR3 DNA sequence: TGTGCCAGCAGAGGACAGCGGATGAACACTGAAGCTTTCTTT. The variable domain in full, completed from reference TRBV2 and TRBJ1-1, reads EPEVTQTPSHQVTQMGQEVILRCVPISNHLYFYWYRQILGQKVEFLVSFYNNEISEKSEIFDDQFSVERPDGSNFTLKIRSTKLEDSAMYFCASRGQRMNTEAFFGQGTRLTVV.